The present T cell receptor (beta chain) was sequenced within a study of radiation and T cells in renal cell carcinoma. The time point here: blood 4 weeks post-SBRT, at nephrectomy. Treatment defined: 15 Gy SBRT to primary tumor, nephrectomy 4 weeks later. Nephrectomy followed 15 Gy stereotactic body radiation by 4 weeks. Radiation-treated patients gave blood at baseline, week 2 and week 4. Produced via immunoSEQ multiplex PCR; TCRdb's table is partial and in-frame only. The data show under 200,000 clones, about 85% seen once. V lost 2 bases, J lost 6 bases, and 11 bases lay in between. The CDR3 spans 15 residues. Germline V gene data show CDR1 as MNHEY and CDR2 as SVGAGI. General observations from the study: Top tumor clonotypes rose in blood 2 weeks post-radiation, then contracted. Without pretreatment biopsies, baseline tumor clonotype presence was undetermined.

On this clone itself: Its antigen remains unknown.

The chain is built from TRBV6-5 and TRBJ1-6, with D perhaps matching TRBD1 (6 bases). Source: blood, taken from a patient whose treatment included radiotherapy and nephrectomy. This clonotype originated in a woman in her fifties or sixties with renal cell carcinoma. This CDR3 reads CASSYEGQLNSPLHF. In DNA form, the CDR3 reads TGTGCCAGCAGTTACGAAGGACAGCTTAATTCACCCCTCCACTTT.